This T cell receptor beta chain appears in the sequencing data of a study of cytomegalovirus exposure and HLA in healthy donors. Study conclusions and caveats: Near-uniform donor sequencing depth was presumed by presence/absence analyses. Three chains linked to CMV were shown in vitro to be specific for CMV antigens. Rarity characterized most TCR sequences, yet some public TCRs appeared in many donors.

Primers included in the PCR were 60 Vbeta and 13 Jbeta primers. Generated by immunoSEQ multiplex PCR, the TCRdb table keeps only in-frame clones and is missing some. The sample has about 82,000 clones; roughly 70% are singletons. The CDR3 consists of 15 residues. V was trimmed by 6 bases and J by 4 bases, leaving 18 bases between them. Per the germline V gene, CDR1 is MNHNS and CDR2 is SASEGT. Remarks on this clone: What it binds is not known.

The donors, nominally healthy at sampling, likely had unrecorded immune exposures. The clonotype was recovered from a young man in good health and CMV-seropositive. Sequencing was done on a sample of PBMCs. V usage is TRBV6-1 and J usage is TRBJ1-2, with a possible D match to TRBD1 (5 bases). For the CDR3, the DNA is TGTGCCAGCAGACCCCAGGGAGGGGAGAGCTATGGCTACACCTTC. Protein: CASRPQGGESYGYTF.